Shown below are 5 T cell receptor beta chains from a single sample sequenced in a study of early T cells in non-severe SARS-CoV-2 infection. MiXCR, run by TCRdb on the 5' RACE reads, gives a single entry per CDR3 protein. The sample includes 54,000 or so distinct CDR3 sequences, around 12% of them seen just once. The specimen sequenced was whole blood. These receptors all come from an adult who was a healthcare worker with PCR-confirmed SARS-CoV-2 infection or an uninfected control (not recorded which).

V gene TRBV20-1 combines with J gene TRBJ2-7, with D unclear. Germline CDR1 and CDR2: DFQATT and SNEGSKA (reference sequence). Trimming pared 5 bases from V and 2 bases from J, leaving 13 bases between. The CDR3 extends over 13 amino acids. CDR3 nucleotide sequence: TGCAGTGCTCCTAGGCACAGTGCCTACGAGCAGTACTTC. It encodes CSAPRHSAYEQYF.

This clonotype was found many times. The chain recombines TRBV5-4 with TRBJ1-2; D perhaps matches TRBD1 (5 bases). The germline V gene encodes CDR1 SGHNT and CDR2 YYREEE (reference sequence). This CDR3 is 13 amino acids long. Trimming took off 2 bases at V and 3 bases at J, with 8 bases between the two ends. CDR3: CASSFGGDYGYTF. The CDR3 DNA is TGTGCCAGCAGCTTCGGGGGGGACTATGGCTACACCTTC.

The sample holds a few counts of this clonotype. This chain links TRBV12-3 or TRBV12-4 with TRBJ2-5, with D perhaps matching TRBD2 (7 bases). The CDR3 spans 14 residues. Trimming removed 8 bases at V and 5 bases at J, with 18 bases between. CDR3 in DNA: TGTGCCAGCTCCCCTGGGGGGGGCTTGGAGACCCAGTACTTC. Translating it yields CASSPGGGLETQYF.

Relative to its sample, this clonotype is medium-sized. This chain uses TRBV30 with TRBJ2-3, with D uncertain. Trimming removed 2 bases at V and 6 bases at J, with 15 bases between. CDR3 size: 14 residues. The V gene's germline CDR1 is GTSNPN and CDR2 SVGIG (reference sequence). CDR3 protein: CAWSSPSIADTQYF. CDR3 DNA sequence: TGTGCCTGGAGTTCTCCCTCTATAGCTGATACGCAGTATTTT.

This clonotype was observed at least ten times. V gene TRBV6-1 combines with J gene TRBJ2-1; the D gene is possibly TRBD2 (6 bases). V lost 10 bases and J 8 bases, leaving 18 bases between the germline ends. CDR3 length: 13 amino acids. Germline V CDR1 and CDR2: MNHNS, SASEGT. Here the CDR3 DNA reads TGTGCCACCGAACTAGCTGGAGGCGATGAGCAGTTCTTC. The encoded protein is CATELAGGDEQFF.